Each of the 21 T cell receptor beta chains below was sequenced from the same sample in a study of human CD8 memory T cell subsets (dated by TCRdb to about 2020). The listed sequencing device is NextSeq 550. A Human TCR Profiling Kit was used to prepare UMI-labeled 5' RACE TCRbeta libraries. TCRdb reprocessed the reads and provides one entry for every CDR3 protein sequence; no DNA is given. The table for this sample shows about 9,200 distinct CDR3 sequences. The ten largest make up about 20% of the sample. Sequenced sample: CD8+ stem-like memory T cells (TSCM and TCM) sorted from PBMCs. The sample's cell subset or site label is to be understood as: stem-like memory CD8 T cells (TSTEM), CCR7+ PD-1- TIGIT-. Source of these receptors: a human donor in good health.

V and J are TRBV10-3 and TRBJ2-7. Germline-derived CDR1 and CDR2 are ENHRY and SYGVKD. There are 13 residues in the CDR3. The CDR3 sequence is CAIRALEFYEQYF.

This clonotype is labeled medium-sized (0.01 to 0.1%) based on frequency. This chain connects TRBV3-1 to TRBJ1-1; TCRdb calls TRBD1, which cannot be checked without DNA. Germline V gene data show CDR1 as LGHDT and CDR2 as YNNKEL (reference sequence). The CDR3 has 15 amino acids. CDR3 loop: CASSQGTGGYTEAFF.

V and J are TRBV7-3 and TRBJ2-1; no DNA is available, so the TRBD1 call from TCRdb remains unchecked. Germline V lookup: CDR1 SGHTA, CDR2 FQGTGA. This CDR3 has 14 residues. The CDR3 here is CASSLIGGPDEQFF.

The chain carries TRBV4-1 and TRBJ1-1; the TCRdb call, TRBD1, lacks DNA for checking. CDR1 and CDR2 from the germline V gene are MGHRA and YSYEKL. The CDR3 extends over 14 amino acids. The CDR3 protein is CASSQVRGEDEAFF.

J is TRBJ2-1 and V is TRBV7-9; TCRdb names TRBD2, which stays unverified in the absence of DNA. This CDR3 is 16 amino acids long. Germline CDR1 is SEHNR and CDR2 is FQNEAQ (reference sequence). The CDR3 region is CASSLAPGLAHDEQFF.

The gene calls are TRBV19 and TRBJ2-7; TCRdb's D call, TRBD1, is unchecked because there is no DNA. Germline V CDR1 and CDR2: LNHDA, SQIVND (reference sequence). CDR3 length equals 13 residues. The CDR3 sequence: CASWTVTGYEQYF.

This chain connects TRBV7-2 to TRBJ1-6. The CDR3 contains 16 residues. Germline V gene data show CDR1 as SGHTA and CDR2 as FQGNSA. CDR3: CASSSYRVSYNSPLHF.

The chain couples TRBV7-9 to TRBJ2-7; TCRdb proposes TRBD2, but this gene call is untestable without DNA. CDR3 length equals 15 residues. The germline gives CDR1 SEHNR, CDR2 FQNEAQ (reference sequence). The CDR3 sequence is CASSSSPGLRYEQYF. The complete variable domain, with remaining parts taken from reference TRBV7-9 and TRBJ2-7, reads DTGVSQNPRHKITKRGQNVTFRCDPISEHNRLYWYRQTLGQGPEFLTYFQNEAQLEKSRLLSDRFSAERPKGSFSTLEIQRTEQGDSAMYLCASSSSPGLRYEQYFGPGTRLTVT.

V usage is TRBV4-1 and J usage is TRBJ1-2; TCRdb outputs TRBD1, but without DNA this stays unchecked. Germline V gene data show CDR1 as MGHRA and CDR2 as YSYEKL. The CDR3 runs 16 residues. CDR3 loop: CASSQKTDDRVYGYTF.

The chain has TRBV5-1 and TRBJ2-3; the TCRdb D gene call, TRBD1, has no DNA to confirm it. Per germline, CDR1 SGHRS and CDR2 YFSETQ. This CDR3 has 14 residues. The CDR3 loop is CASSSPDREDTQYF.

This chain links TRBV7-9 with TRBJ2-7. The CDR3 runs 14 residues. Germline V gives CDR1 SEHNR, CDR2 FQNEAQ (reference sequence). The CDR3 reads CASSHPTVPYEQYF.

The V gene is TRBV27, the J gene TRBJ1-1; there is no DNA to check the TCRdb D call of TRBD1. CDR1 is MNHEY and CDR2 is SMNVEV in the germline V gene (reference sequence). CDR3 length: 13 amino acids. The CDR3 is CASSDTGLTEAFF.

This chain uses TRBV27 with TRBJ2-2. The V gene's germline CDR1 is MNHEY and CDR2 SMNVEV (reference sequence). The CDR3 contains 12 residues. This CDR3 reads CASSQNTGELFF.

CDR3: CASSYQSFDYGYTF. The chain joins TRBV28 to TRBJ1-2. This CDR3 contains 14 residues. Germline CDR1 is MDHEN and CDR2 is SYDVKM.

The chain employs TRBV10-3 and TRBJ2-3; TCRdb indicates TRBD1, and absent DNA this call remains unverified. The germline V gene encodes CDR1 ENHRY and CDR2 SYGVKD. This CDR3 comprises 18 residues. This chain's CDR3 is CAIDRGKRGETSTDTQYF.

The rearrangement uses TRBV19 and TRBJ1-1; TCRdb names TRBD1, which stays unverified in the absence of DNA. Germline lookup yields CDR1 LNHDA and CDR2 SQIVND (reference sequence). The CDR3 has 15 amino acids. Here the CDR3 reads CASSIFGTGTLEAFF.

The V call is TRBV30, the J call TRBJ2-3; TCRdb's D call of TRBD1 is untestable without DNA. From germline, CDR1 is GTSNPN and CDR2 SVGIG (reference sequence). The CDR3 is 15 amino acids. The CDR3 sequence is CAWSPQGSITDTQYF.

The V call is TRBV7-9, the J call TRBJ2-5; TCRdb's assignment of TRBD2 cannot be checked, as there is no DNA. CDR3 length: 17 amino acids. The germline V gene encodes CDR1 SEHNR and CDR2 FQNEAQ (reference sequence). The CDR3 loop is CASSPRLAGGPIKSQYF.

The rearrangement links TRBV27 to TRBJ1-2; without DNA, the TCRdb call of TRBD1 cannot be checked. CDR1 MNHEY and CDR2 SMNVEV come from the germline V gene (reference sequence). CDR3 length equals 13 residues. Here the CDR3 reads CASATGHWGGYTF.

Its frequency marks this clonotype as medium-sized (0.01 to 0.1%). This chain connects TRBV28 to TRBJ2-1; TCRdb selects TRBD1, and the lack of DNA leaves this call unchecked. Germline CDR1 and CDR2: MDHEN and SYDVKM. The CDR3 totals 15 residues. The CDR3 loop reads CASSRVPATYNEQFF.

The genes are TRBV14 and TRBJ2-7. CDR1 is SGHDN and CDR2 is FVKESK in the germline V gene. There are 13 residues in the CDR3. This chain's CDR3 is CASSRQVDYEQYF. The entire variable domain, with the rest obtained from reference TRBV14 and TRBJ2-7, is as follows: EAGVTQFPSHSVIEKGQTVTLRCDPISGHDNLYWYRRVMGKEIKFLLHFVKESKQDESGMPNNRFLAERTGGTYSTLKVQPAELEDSGVYFCASSRQVDYEQYFGPGTRLTVT.